Listed below are T cell receptor beta chains from one sample, sequenced in a study of T cells in Graves' hyperthyroidism and ophthalmopathy. TCRdb reanalysed the multiplex PCR reads using MiXCR and keeps one entry per CDR3 protein. The sample contains 640,000 or so distinct CDR3 sequences, 13% to 15% of which appear only once. Sequencing used blood. The receptor source for this set is a woman aged 18-30 years with Graves' ophthalmopathy. Both conserved end residues are part of each CDR3. Each record gives: J gene, clone size, V gene, D gene, CDR3 DNA, CDR3 protein. The D gene is left open where the match is weak. Some rows have no size entry. The others give once, few or many, or a class for an expanded clone.

TRBJ2-7 | few | TRBV20-1 | TRBD1 | TGCAGTGCTTGGGACAGGAGGGACTACGAGCAGTACTTC | CSAWDRRDYEQYF
TRBJ2-7 | few | TRBV27 | NA | TGTGCCAGCAGTTTCGATGGGCGCGAGCAGTACTTC | CASSFDGREQYF
TRBJ2-4 | few | TRBV20-1 | TRBD1 | TGCAGTGCTAGAGATATCCACCTCCTGGACAGGAAAAACATTCAGTACTTC | CSARDIHLLDRKNIQYF
TRBJ1-1 | many | TRBV6-4 | NA | TGTGCCAGCAGTGGCCCTCATCGACAATCTGAAGCTTTCTTT | CASSGPHRQSEAFF
TRBJ1-5 | NA | TRBV20-1 | NA | TGCAGTGCTAGCGGCAGGATGAGGGATCAGCCCCAGCATTTT | CSASGRMRDQPQHF
TRBJ2-5 | many | TRBV7-9 | TRBD1 | TGTGCCAGCAGCTCTGACAGGGGGCGCACGGAGACCCAGTACTTC | CASSSDRGRTETQYF
TRBJ2-4 | few | TRBV6-5 | TRBD2 | TGTGCCAGCAGTTACTCCAGACGGGGGGGCCCAAGAAACATTCAGTACTTC | CASSYSRRGGPRNIQYF
TRBJ1-1 | many | TRBV18 | TRBD1 | TGTGCCGGCCGGGACAGGGATTTGGACACTGAAGCTTTCTTT | CAGRDRDLDTEAFF
TRBJ1-5 | many | TRBV24-1 | TRBD1 | TGTGCCACCAGTGACCCAGGGGGCGGCAATCAGCCCCAGCATTTT | CATSDPGGGNQPQHF
TRBJ2-7 | many | TRBV7-6 | NA | TGTGCCAGCAGCTTAGGAGCCCAGGGGTGGGACGAGCAGTACTTC | CASSLGAQGWDEQYF
TRBJ2-1 | NA | TRBV20-1 | NA | TGCAGTGCTAGAGATCTCGCGGCCGCCAATGAGCAGTTCTTC | CSARDLAAANEQFF